This TCR beta chain was recorded in a study of response to subunit inactivated influenza vaccine. TCRdb used MiXCR to reprocess the RT-PCR reads, holding one entry per CDR3 protein. Here the sample spans 450,000 to 550,000 distinct CDR3 sequences, approximately 24% being singletons. The sample in question was CD4+ T cells sorted from PBMCs, obtained 5 days after vaccination. This clonotype was sampled from a man aged 45-65 years who received an inactivated influenza vaccine.

CDR3 in amino acids: CSAKRGNQPQHF. The CDR3, as DNA: TGCAGTGCCAAACGAGGCAATCAGCCCCAGCATTTT. This chain links TRBV20-1 with TRBJ1-5; D ambiguous. The germline gives CDR1 DFQATT, CDR2 SNEGSKA (reference sequence). The ends were cut back, 6 bases at V and 2 bases at J, with 8 bases in the middle. The CDR3 has 12 residues.